The entry below describes one T cell receptor (beta chain). The antigen is not known. The germline V gene has CDR1 MNHEY and CDR2 SMNVEV (reference sequence). The V and J ends lost 4 bases and 2 bases respectively, with 8 bases between them. There are 13 residues in the CDR3. The data derive from a study of vaccination effects on CD4 cells after COVID-19. Libraries were prepared by immunoSEQ multiplex PCR; TCRdb keeps only in-frame clonotypes and omits some of them. Here the sample spans approximately 30,000 clones, approximately 61% being singletons. Expansion with viral peptide pools was applied to antigen-specific CD4+ T cells by the ViraFEST assay prior to sequencing. Scientists isolated CD4+ T cells after a roughly nine-day culture period ended.

Source: CD4+ T cells from PBMCs cultured with HCoV-229E spike peptides, taken before COVID-19 vaccination. This TCR came from a human donor who received a COVID-19 vaccine. J is TRBJ1-1 and V is TRBV27; D is possibly TRBD1 (5 bases). This CDR3 is CASSWGPNTEAFF. CDR3 bases: TGTGCCAGCAGTTGGGGACCTAACACTGAAGCTTTCTTT.